What follows is one TCR beta chain and its context. Antigen: not known. 60 Vbeta and 13 Jbeta primers were used in PCR. Profiled with immunoSEQ multiplex PCR; TCRdb holds only in-frame clones, not every one. Of some 87,000 clones in the sample, roughly 80% are singletons; the top ten hold around 7.8%. The record originates from a study of cytomegalovirus exposure and HLA in healthy donors. Whole-study results and caveats: Most CMV-associated TCR beta chains appeared HLA-restricted in a later analysis. The authors confirmed in vitro that three CMV-associated chains were specific for CMV antigens. For most TCR beta V segments, an earlier analysis put the productive rate at about 87% or about 30% of the time. The analysis excluded some indistinguishable V segments, including TRBV6-2 and TRBV6-3.

V was clipped by 7 bases and J by 2 bases, with 15 bases between them. Germline V gene data show CDR1 as ENHRY and CDR2 as SYGVKD. The CDR3 totals 14 residues. This receptor was obtained from a man in his fifties or sixties in good health and CMV-seropositive. V gene TRBV10-3 combines with J gene TRBJ2-7; the D gene is possibly TRBD2 (6 bases). The sample taken for sequencing was PBMCs. For the CDR3, the DNA is TGTGCCATCAAAATCAGGGACTCTACCTACGAGCAGTACTTC. Translating it yields CAIKIRDSTYEQYF.